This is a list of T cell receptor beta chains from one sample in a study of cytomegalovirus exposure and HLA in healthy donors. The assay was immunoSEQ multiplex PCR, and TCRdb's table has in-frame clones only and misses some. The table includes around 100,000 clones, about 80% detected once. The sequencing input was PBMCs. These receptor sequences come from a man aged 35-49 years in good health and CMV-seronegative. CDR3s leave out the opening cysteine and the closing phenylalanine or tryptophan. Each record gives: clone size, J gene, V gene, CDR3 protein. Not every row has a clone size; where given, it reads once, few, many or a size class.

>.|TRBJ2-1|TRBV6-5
ASSFERGGKNEQF
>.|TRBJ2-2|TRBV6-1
ASKENHSSGELF
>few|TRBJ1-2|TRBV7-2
ASSGQGSNYGYT
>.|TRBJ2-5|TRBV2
ASRRQSETQY
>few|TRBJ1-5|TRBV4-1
ASSSTRGQNSNQPQH
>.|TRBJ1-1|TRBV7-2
ASSSLGTNTEAF
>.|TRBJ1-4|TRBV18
ASSPPTRAATNEKLF
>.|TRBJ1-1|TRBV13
ASSPNSGRNTEAF
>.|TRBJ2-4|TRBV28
ASSSFGGGRVRAKNIQY
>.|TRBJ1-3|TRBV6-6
ASSLGQGVNTIY
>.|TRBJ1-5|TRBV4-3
ASSQDAQGGFRPQH
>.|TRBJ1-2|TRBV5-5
ASSLVTGNGYT